This is a list of T cell receptor beta chains from one sample in a study of persistence of HIV-infected CD4 T cells. Some clones are missing from TCRdb's copy, which holds only in-frame ones; the method was immunoSEQ multiplex PCR. The repertoire holds 37,000 or so clones, with about 85% as singletons. Their antigens are not known. Sequenced here: CD4+ T cells sorted from PBMCs after approximately 18-hour stimulation, sampled from a patient who received antiretroviral therapy. Receptors were obtained from an adult man with HIV who was CMV-seropositive. Each CDR3 is given with its conserved first and last residue. The D gene is left open where the match is weak. Some rows have no size entry. The others give once, few or many, or a class for an expanded clone.

>TRBJ2-2|once|TRBV12-3/TRBV12-4|-
CASTRRGELFF
TGTGCCAGCACCCGGAGGGGGGAGCTGTTTTTT
>TRBJ1-4|once|TRBV3-1/TRBV3-2|-
CVSSQQGSEKLFF
TGTGTCAGCAGCCAACAGGGTTCTGAAAAACTGTTTTTT
>TRBJ1-1|-|TRBV28|-
CASRKSNTEAFF
TGTGCCAGCAGGAAGTCGAACACTGAAGCTTTCTTT
>TRBJ2-7|-|TRBV24-1|-
CATSDSQISYEQYF
TGTGCCACCAGTGATTCTCAGATCTCCTACGAGCAGTACTTC
>TRBJ2-2|-|TRBV5-4|TRBD1
CASSRDRGPAGELFF
TGTGCCAGCAGCAGGGACAGGGGGCCCGCCGGGGAGCTGTTTTTT
>TRBJ2-1|-|TRBV9|TRBD1
CASIRLGTGNEQFF
TGTGCCAGCATCCGTTTGGGGACAGGGAATGAGCAGTTCTTC
>TRBJ1-5|once|TRBV7-2|-
CASSLGRQYNQPQHF
TGTGCCAGCAGCTTAGGGCGACAGTACAATCAGCCCCAGCATTTT
>TRBJ1-1|-|TRBV4-2|-
CASSQVIFEEAFF
TGTGCCAGCAGCCAAGTCATTTTTGAAGAAGCTTTCTTT
>TRBJ1-1|-|TRBV7-2|-
CASSLVSTEEAFF
TGTGCCAGCAGCTTAGTATCGACAGAAGAAGCTTTCTTT
>TRBJ1-5|-|TRBV6-5|TRBD1
CASSYGQGVSPQHF
TGTGCCAGCAGTTACGGACAGGGTGTATCACCCCAGCATTTT
>TRBJ1-1|-|TRBV19|-
CASRGGAYTEAFF
TGTGCCAGCCGCGGGGGGGCTTACACTGAAGCTTTCTTT
>TRBJ2-3|once|TRBV5-8|-
CASSVVSTDTQYF
TGTGCCAGCAGCGTGGTTAGCACAGATACGCAGTATTTT
>TRBJ2-1|once|TRBV24-1|-
CATSDATPGTYNEQFF
TGTGCCACCAGTGACGCGACACCCGGGACCTACAATGAGCAGTTCTTC